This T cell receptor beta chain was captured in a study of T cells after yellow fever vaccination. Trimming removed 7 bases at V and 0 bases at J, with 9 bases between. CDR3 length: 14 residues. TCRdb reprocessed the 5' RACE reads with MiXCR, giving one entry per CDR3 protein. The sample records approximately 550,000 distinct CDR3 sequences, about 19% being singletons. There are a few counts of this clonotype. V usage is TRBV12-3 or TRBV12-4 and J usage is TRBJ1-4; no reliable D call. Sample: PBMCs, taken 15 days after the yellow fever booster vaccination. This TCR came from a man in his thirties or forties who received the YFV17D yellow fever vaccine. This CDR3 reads CASNPGATNEKLFF. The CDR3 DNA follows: TGTGCCAGCAACCCCGGAGCAACTAATGAAAAACTGTTTTTT.